A single T cell receptor beta chain is shown here with its context. This entry comes from a study of shared clonotypes between healthy human individuals. The germline V and J ends were trimmed by 6 bases and 2 bases, with 10 bases remaining between them. CDR3 size: 14 residues. Germline values: CDR1 MNHNS, CDR2 SASEGT. Sequencing was performed with immunoSEQ multiplex PCR; in TCRdb, only in-frame clones are kept and a portion is missing. The table includes about 490,000 clones, 79% detected once. Specimen: PBMCs. The sequence derives from a woman in her forties in good health. Some clones in this sample may be carry-over from other donors' samples. The chain joins TRBV6-1 to TRBJ1-4, with D hard to call. The CDR3 DNA reads TGTGCCAGCAGGCGGGAGGCGACTAATGAAAAACTGTTTTTT. This gives the protein CASRREATNEKLFF.